Below, one TCR beta chain is given with its context. The data belong to a study of blood T cell repertoires in COVID-19. Study background: T cells, B-cell-depleted T cells, or PBMCs provided the cDNA or gDNA that served as material.

The data were produced by immunoSEQ multiplex PCR, yet TCRdb's version contains in-frame clones alone and is incomplete. The sample has around 100,000 clones; roughly 80% are singletons. V dropped 3 bases and J dropped 6 bases, with 9 bases sitting between them. Germline CDR1 is SGHAT and CDR2 is FQNNGV. This CDR3 spans 13 amino acids. Sequenced: peripheral blood. This receptor was identified in a woman older than 75 with active or convalescent COVID-19. The rearrangement uses TRBV11-2 and TRBJ1-3; possible D gene TRBD1, 5 bases. CDR3 loop: CASSLSTANTIYF. CDR3 DNA sequence: TGTGCCAGCAGCTTGTCGACAGCAAACACCATATATTTT.